This note documents a single T cell receptor (beta chain) sequence. Its antigen is not known. This entry is derived from a study of blood T cells in healthy people across ages. Study-wide findings and caveats: Significant beta diversity loss was already apparent by age roughly 40, declining roughly linearly.

It was with a sample-barcoded 5' primer and a J-beta primer mix that a second PCR of about 7 to 12 cycles was run. A 12-random-nucleotide template-switch adaptor tagged each cDNA molecule. In TCRdb, the 5' RACE reads were re-called with MiXCR into one record per CDR3 protein. The sample includes roughly 800,000 distinct CDR3 sequences, 58% of them seen just once. CDR1 is SGHTA, CDR2 FQGNSA, per germline. The CDR3 is 15 residues long. V lost 1 base and J lost 0, with 10 bases in between. The rearrangement joins TRBV7-2 to TRBJ2-7; no reliable D call. The source of this sequence is a man in his thirties or forties in good health. Material: blood. CDR3 in amino acids: CASSLGGQSSYEQYF. The CDR3 DNA sequence: TGTGCCAGCAGCTTAGGTGGTCAAAGCTCCTACGAGCAGTACTTC.